These 11 T cell receptor beta chains were all obtained from the same sample, sequenced in a study of blood T cell repertoires in COVID-19. Sequencing used immunoSEQ multiplex PCR; TCRdb keeps in-frame clones, though not all of them. The data hold about 190,000 clones, with approximately 90% observed a single time. Specimen: peripheral blood. The receptors derive from a man aged 30 to 45 with acute or convalescent COVID-19.

The rearrangement joins TRBV28 to TRBJ1-3, with 7 bases matching TRBD1. The germline CDR1 and CDR2 sequences are MDHEN and SYDVKM. V dropped 7 bases and J dropped 0; count of bases not matched to a gene: 3. The CDR3 contains 14 residues. The CDR3 loop is CASNHRGSGNTIYF. For the CDR3, the DNA is TGTGCCAGCAATCACAGGGGCTCTGGAAACACCATATATTTT.

This clone was seen a single time. J is TRBJ1-6 and V is TRBV2; 8 nucleotides agree with TRBD1. Trimming took 6 bases from V and 7 from J; bases not matched to a gene: 5. CDR1 is SNHLY and CDR2 is FYNNEI in the germline V gene. The CDR3 is 14 residues long. CDR3 coding DNA: TGTGCCAGCAGGGACAGGGAGGTGAATTCACCCCTCCACTTT. Its translation: CASRDREVNSPLHF.

This chain joins TRBV5-8 and TRBJ1-5; 7 nucleotides agree with TRBD1. This CDR3 contains 15 residues. Germline values: CDR1 SGHTS, CDR2 YDEGEE. V shed 2 bases and J 2 bases; nucleotides not matched to a gene: 4. CDR3 protein: CASSLDRVGNQPQHF. Here the CDR3 DNA reads TGTGCCAGCAGCTTAGACAGGGTTGGCAATCAGCCCCAGCATTTT.

The chain couples TRBV2 to TRBJ1-2; D may be TRBD1 (5 bases). CDR1 is SNHLY and CDR2 is FYNNEI in the germline V gene. The ends were cut back, 4 bases at V and 3 bases at J, with 6 bases in the middle. The CDR3 consists of 12 residues. CDR3 DNA: TGTGCCAGCAGTGGGGACTACTATGGCTACACCTTC. It yields the protein CASSGDYYGYTF.

This chain connects TRBV5-5 to TRBJ2-7; 9 positions agree with TRBD2. This CDR3 is 16 amino acids long. CDR1 and CDR2 (germline): SGHKS, YYEKEE (reference sequence). J lost 3 bases, V lost 1 base, and 8 bases had no gene match. The CDR3 nucleotides read TGTGCCAGCAGCTTGTTGACTAGCGGAGAAAACTACGAGCAGTACTTC. It codes for CASSLLTSGENYEQYF.

The V and J genes are TRBV15 and TRBJ2-5; 8 nucleotides agree with TRBD2. The ends lost 9 bases at V and 4 bases at J; junction bases unmatched: 13. The V gene's germline CDR1 is LNHNV and CDR2 YYDKDF (reference sequence). CDR3 length equals 15 residues. The CDR3 nucleotides read TGTGCCACGCGACTGTCGGGTAGCGGGGCAGAGACCCAGTACTTC. As protein: CATRLSGSGAETQYF.

CDR3 coding DNA: TGTGCCACCCACCTCCGGGGGGCGCCCGCTGCGGACAATGAGCAGTTCTTC. Protein sequence: CATHLRGAPAADNEQFF. The rearrangement uses TRBV28 and TRBJ2-1; TRBD2 is a possible D gene (7 bases). V gave up 10 bases and J gave up 5 bases, with 27 bases separating them. CDR3 length: 17 amino acids. The germline CDR1 and CDR2 sequences are MDHEN and SYDVKM. Full variable domain (remainder filled in from reference TRBV28 and TRBJ2-1): DVKVTQSSRYLVKRTGEKVFLECVQDMDHENMFWYRQDPGLGLRLIYFSYDVKMKEKGDIPEGYSVSREKKERFSLILESASTNQTSMYLCATHLRGAPAADNEQFFGPGTRLTVL.

The genes are TRBV5-1 and TRBJ1-5, with TRBD1 matching over 9 bases. Germline V gene lookup returns CDR1 SGHRS and CDR2 YFSETQ. V was clipped by 7 bases and J by 3 bases; unmatched bases: 8. This CDR3 is built from 15 residues. The CDR3 nucleotides read TGCGCCAGCCGTCCCGGGACAGGGTTCAATCAGCCCCAGCATTTT. This codes for CASRPGTGFNQPQHF.

The rearrangement uses TRBV5-5 and TRBJ1-5, with D possibly being TRBD1 (6 bases). Deletions cut 3 bases from V and 0 bases from J, with 7 bases between. This CDR3 is built from 14 residues. CDR1 is SGHKS, CDR2 YYEKEE, per germline (reference sequence). The CDR3 DNA follows: TGTGCCAGCAGCTGGGACATTAGCAATCAGCCCCAGCATTTT. Residues: CASSWDISNQPQHF. Looking up the rest from reference TRBV5-5 and TRBJ1-5 gives the full variable domain: DAGVTQSPTHLIKTRGQQVTLRCSPISGHKSVSWYQQVLGQGPQFIFQYYEKEERGRGNFPDRFSARQFPNYSSELNVNALLLGDSALYLCASSWDISNQPQHFGDGTRLSIL.

J is TRBJ2-3 and V is TRBV7-9; D is perhaps TRBD1 (5 bases). V gave up 4 bases and J gave up 6 bases, with 11 bases separating them. CDR1 is SEHNR, CDR2 FQNEAQ, per germline (reference sequence). The CDR3 sequence is 13 residues long. The DNA for the CDR3 is TGTGCCAGCAGCTCTAGGGGCCCGGATACGCAGTATTTT. Amino acid sequence: CASSSRGPDTQYF.

This chain joins TRBV7-8 and TRBJ2-3; tentatively, D is TRBD2 (6 bases). This CDR3 region has 13 residues. With 1 base removed from V and 4 bases from J, the gap between germline ends came to 6 bases. CDR1 SGHVS and CDR2 FQNEAQ come from the germline V gene. The CDR3 is CASSLGEADTQYF. The DNA for the CDR3 is TGTGCCAGCAGCTTAGGGGAGGCAGATACGCAGTATTTT. Full variable domain (remainder filled in from reference TRBV7-8 and TRBJ2-3): GAGVSQSPRYKVAKRGQDVALRCDPISGHVSLFWYQQALGQGPEFLTYFQNEAQLDKSGLPSDRFFAERPEGSVSTLKIQRTQQEDSAVYLCASSLGEADTQYFGPGTRLTVL.